Presented here are 16 T cell receptor beta chains from one specimen sequenced in a study of T cells after yellow fever vaccination. TCRdb re-called the 5' RACE reads with MiXCR, one entry per CDR3 protein. The table lists more than 95,000 distinct CDR3 sequences, 7.5% to 10% of them singletons. The source was CD8+ T cells sorted from PBMCs, collected on the day of the yellow fever booster vaccination. Every receptor here comes from a man aged 18 to 29 who received the YFV17D yellow fever vaccine.

This clonotype was seen a handful of times. The chain links TRBV5-1 to TRBJ2-3, with TRBD2 matching 12 bases. CDR3 size: 16 residues. Trimming at V came to 5 bases and at J to 2 bases, leaving 6 bases not matched to a gene. CDR1 SGHRS and CDR2 YFSETQ come from the germline V gene. CDR3 protein: CASRLAGGPSTDTQYF. The CDR3 DNA follows: TGCGCCAGCAGGCTAGCGGGGGGGCCTTCCACAGATACGCAGTATTTT.

The sample holds a few counts of this clonotype. This chain uses TRBV6-2 or TRBV6-3 with TRBJ1-1, with TRBD1 matching over 7 bases. Germline CDR1 and CDR2: MNHEY and SVGEGT. Unmatched junction bases numbered 6, after V lost 10 bases and J lost 4 bases. CDR3 length: 12 residues. The CDR3 reads CATSKGATEAFF. The CDR3 DNA reads as TGTGCCACCTCAAAGGGGGCCACTGAAGCTTTCTTT.

This chain uses TRBV7-9 with TRBJ2-1, with D perhaps matching TRBD1 (6 bases). V lost 5 bases and J lost 4, with 15 bases in between. This CDR3 comprises 15 residues. Looked up from germline, CDR1 is SEHNR and CDR2 is FQNEAQ (reference sequence). CDR3 bases: TGTGCCAGCAGCCAAACAGGGATGAGGTACAATGAGCAGTTCTTC. As protein: CASSQTGMRYNEQFF.

This clonotype was observed a handful of times. This rearrangement joins TRBV12-3 or TRBV12-4 to TRBJ2-5; no definite D call. V lost 1 base and J 4 bases, leaving 10 bases between the germline ends. This CDR3 has 14 residues. The CDR3: CASSLVRVGETQYF. The DNA for the CDR3 is TGTGCCAGCAGTTTAGTACGGGTCGGAGAGACCCAGTACTTC.

This clonotype was counted only a few times. V is TRBV6-2 or TRBV6-3 and J is TRBJ2-7, with D hard to call. This CDR3 spans 12 amino acids. Germline assignment: CDR1 MNHEY and CDR2 SVGEGT. Trimming pared 4 bases from V and 4 bases from J, leaving 8 bases between. For the CDR3, the DNA is TGTGCCAGCAGTTGGGCTAATTACGAGCAGTACTTC. This gives the protein CASSWANYEQYF.

This clonotype was counted a few times. J is TRBJ1-1 and V is TRBV23-1; D is ambiguous. TRBV23-1 is filed as an ORF, its function uncertain. V was shortened by 8 bases and J by 1 base, with 14 bases between the two germline ends. The CDR3 length is 14 residues. The CDR3 sequence is CASLTKQPNTEAFF. In DNA, the CDR3 is TGCGCCAGCCTTACTAAACAGCCGAACACTGAAGCTTTCTTT.

This clonotype was counted a few times. The chain recombines TRBV9 with TRBJ1-3, with D uncertain. The CDR3 spans 12 residues. CDR1 is SGDLS and CDR2 is YYNGEE in the germline V gene. The V end lost 0 bases, the J end lost 4 bases, and 2 bases lay between the germline ends. The CDR3 region is CASSVDGNTIYF. For the CDR3, the DNA is TGTGCCAGCAGCGTAGACGGAAACACCATATATTTT.

This clonotype was detected a few times. This chain joins TRBV7-2 and TRBJ1-3; 8 bases are shared with TRBD1. Germline trimming cut 3 bases from V and 3 bases from J; bases unmatched to any gene: 4. Germline V gene data show CDR1 as SGHTA and CDR2 as FQGNSA. This CDR3 comprises 15 residues. The CDR3, as DNA: TGTGCCAGCAGCTTCGCACAGGGGGTTGGAAACACCATATATTTT. It encodes CASSFAQGVGNTIYF.

This clonotype was detected ten times or more. The chain links TRBV4-3 to TRBJ1-1; 8 nucleotides line up with TRBD1. Germline loops: CDR1 LGHNA, CDR2 YSLEER. Trimming removed 2 bases from V and 1 base from J; junction bases left unmatched: 6. The CDR3 is 16 residues long. The CDR3 sequence: CASSQRQGIPNTEAFF. CDR3 DNA sequence: TGCGCCAGCAGCCAAAGACAGGGGATACCGAACACTGAAGCTTTCTTT.

This clonotype has more than one count but fewer than ten. This chain uses TRBV19 with TRBJ1-5; no reliable D call. The V end was cut by 6 bases, the J end by 0 bases, with 15 bases between. CDR1 is LNHDA, CDR2 SQIVND, per germline (reference sequence). This CDR3 has 16 residues. The chain's CDR3 is CASSERFTYSNQPQHF. The CDR3 bases are TGTGCCAGTAGCGAACGATTCACTTATAGCAATCAGCCCCAGCATTTT.

This clonotype was found a few times. The chain joins TRBV29-1 to TRBJ1-1; TRBD1 might be the D (5 bases). CDR1 is SQVTM and CDR2 is ANQGSEA in the germline V gene. The CDR3 covers 12 residues. Trimming left V 4 bases short and J 4 bases short, with 10 bases between. The CDR3 coding sequence is TGCAGCGTTGTTTTTCAGGGCACTGAAGCTTTCTTT. Protein product: CSVVFQGTEAFF.

This clonotype came up a few times. The chain couples TRBV2 to TRBJ2-3; D could derive from TRBD1 or TRBD2 (5 bases each). The CDR3 totals 16 residues. Germline V gene lookup returns CDR1 SNHLY and CDR2 FYNNEI. V lost 4 bases to trimming and J lost 1 base, with 15 bases between them. CDR3 nucleotide sequence: TGTGCCAGCAGTGGCTCGGGGCGTGCTGGCACAGATACGCAGTATTTT. Protein product: CASSGSGRAGTDTQYF.

This clonotype has a count of ten or more. The chain joins TRBV6-2 or TRBV6-3 to TRBJ2-7; D gene ambiguous. The V and J ends lost 2 bases and 0 bases respectively, with 8 bases between them. This CDR3 contains 14 residues. CDR1 and CDR2 (germline): MNHEY, SVGEGT. The CDR3 DNA sequence: TGTGCCAGCAGTTACGTTGGGCACTCCTACGAGCAGTACGTC. This translates into CASSYVGHSYEQYV.

Only a few counts were recorded for this clonotype. The chain has TRBV20-1 and TRBJ2-5, with D perhaps given as TRBD1 or TRBD2 (6 bases each). V was shortened by 0 bases and J by 4 bases, with 15 bases between the two germline ends. The CDR3 is 15 amino acids. Germline V CDR1 and CDR2: DFQATT, SNEGSKA (reference sequence). CDR3 sequence reads: CSARDREQGGETQYF. DNA for the CDR3: TGCAGTGCTAGAGATAGGGAACAGGGAGGAGAGACCCAGTACTTC.

This clonotype was seen only a few times. The V and J genes are TRBV3-1 and TRBJ2-5; no firm D call. The V gene lost 1 base and the J gene lost 4 bases, with 10 bases spanning the gap. The CDR3 sequence is 14 residues long. Germline CDR1 and CDR2: LGHDT and YNNKEL (reference sequence). In nucleotides, the CDR3 is TGTGCCAGCAGCCAAGTCCAGTTCGCAGAGACCCAGTACTTC. Encoded protein: CASSQVQFAETQYF.

Ten or more counts support this clonotype. The genes are TRBV4-2 and TRBJ1-5; TRBD1 is a possible D gene (5 bases). The V end lost 0 bases, the J end lost 3 bases, and 9 bases lay between the germline ends. Germline CDR1 is LGHNA and CDR2 is YNFKEQ. This CDR3 region has 15 residues. The CDR3 loop is CASSQDGGSNQPQHF. CDR3 bases: TGTGCCAGCAGCCAAGATGGGGGTTCCAATCAGCCCCAGCATTTT.